This TCR beta chain was found in a study of T cells in Graves' hyperthyroidism and ophthalmopathy. This clonotype has ten or more counts. The antigen is undetermined. V lost 0 bases and J lost 1, with 12 bases in between. This CDR3 region has 15 residues. CDR1 is DFQATT and CDR2 is SNEGSKA in the germline V gene (reference sequence). It was RNA transcripts that yielded the amplified TCR beta CDR3 regions. An initial round of RT-PCR targeting the TCR CDR3 relied on the HTBI primer set. TCRdb fed the multiplex PCR reads into MiXCR, producing one record per CDR3 protein. Of 550,000 to 600,000 distinct CDR3 sequences in the sample, roughly a sixth are singletons; the top ten hold around 19%. Overall study findings and caveats: It was a median around 6 months before onset that the model predicted ophthalmopathy.

Across 18 months, stable Graves' hyperthyroidism was marked by no progression to ophthalmopathy. Patients were excluded because of uncontrolled infection, other autoimmune disease, pregnancy or lactation. The chain has TRBV20-1 and TRBJ2-5; D is unclear. The source of this sequence is a woman aged 18-29 years with Graves' hyperthyroidism. The material sequenced was blood. The CDR3 DNA reads TGCAGTGCTAGAGATTCGGAGAGCCTCCAAGAGACCCAGTACTTC. It specifies CSARDSESLQETQYF.